These T cell receptor beta chains were read from a single sample in a study of cytomegalovirus exposure and HLA in healthy donors. TCRdb's copy holds only in-frame clones and misses some; the assay was immunoSEQ multiplex PCR. The table includes around 91,000 clones, 85% to 95% detected once. Material for sequencing was PBMCs. The receptor source for this set is a woman under 40 in good health and CMV-seropositive. CDR3s leave out the opening cysteine and the closing phenylalanine or tryptophan.

v_call | cdr3_aa
TRBV7-2 | ASSLLSGRPPYEQY
TRBV7-6 | ASSPTSSGAAGNTIY
TRBV15 | ATSTGGTGTEKLF
TRBV5-1 | ASSLDGQGSGNTIY
TRBV7-9 | ASSPPLVLAGRYNEQF
TRBV11-2 | ASSEDSSGANVLT
TRBV10-3 | AIGSRDEQF
TRBV5-1 | ASSLAGTSSYNEQF
TRBV5-1 | ASSYTQGANNEQF
TRBV6-1 | ASSDPGLAGVGYEQY
TRBV7-2 | ASSLGQGTGELF
TRBV11-2 | ASSFHRGQETQY
TRBV7-9 | ASSPRTVGYNEQF
TRBV5-4 | ASSLGLAGNNEQF
TRBV27 | ASSLTGGIARELF
TRBV28 | ASSLGRSREQY
TRBV28 | ASSFGGQFIFGFNYGYT
TRBV27 | ASRTREETQY
TRBV28 | ASSFADRGPGNTIY
TRBV7-9 | ASSKMEEQY
TRBV29-1 | SVERDAGAKNIQY
TRBV5-4 | ASSLVAGGFHEQY
TRBV11-2 | ASSLRPRGSESTDTQY
TRBV7-2 | ASSLASGSGSYEQY
TRBV2 | ASSARVTVYGYT
TRBV9 | ASSVGLAGGYNEQF
TRBV7-2 | ASSLASGYQETQY
TRBV19 | ASSINPGQGAKNIQY
TRBV29-1 | SVAVMGQLYGYT
TRBV28 | ASSSTPSEQF
TRBV6-5 | ASSYSSGAAHEQY
TRBV5-6 | ASSPMGTGGYT
TRBV2 | ASSPFDEQF
TRBV7-9 | ASSYIAKNIQY
TRBV30 | ASFLPAGGPTGELF
TRBV27 | ASSLAGSGQPQH
TRBV7-9 | ASSPPSSYNEQF
TRBV9 | ASSLSGEKLF
TRBV5-1 | ASSPRTPFYGYT
TRBV6-1 | ASLRRPPYEQY